Following are 19 T cell receptor beta chains from one sample sequenced in a study of blood T cells in healthy people across ages. Next came a second PCR, run for about 7 to 12 cycles, which used a sample-barcoded 5' primer along with a J-beta primer mix. One entry per CDR3 protein results from TCRdb running MiXCR on the 5' RACE reads. This table holds around 1.5 million distinct CDR3 sequences, about 32% found once. The sequencing input was blood. These receptors all come from a woman aged 30 to 39 in good health.

This clonotype was counted many times. This chain's CDR3 is CASSSSANEQFF. In DNA form, the CDR3 reads TGCGCCAGCAGCTCCAGTGCGAATGAGCAGTTCTTC. This rearrangement joins TRBV5-1 to TRBJ2-1; no firm D call. In germline, CDR1 is SGHRS, CDR2 YFSETQ. V lost 3 bases to trimming and J lost 7 bases, with 8 bases between them. The CDR3 has 12 amino acids.

The chain combines TRBV20-1 with TRBJ1-2; D remains unclear. The V end was cut by 4 bases, the J end by 5 bases, with 14 bases between. This CDR3 is 13 amino acids long. The germline V gene encodes CDR1 DFQATT and CDR2 SNEGSKA (reference sequence). Here the CDR3 DNA reads TGCAGTGCTACCAGGAAGGATACTTATGGCTACACCTTC. This sequence encodes CSATRKDTYGYTF.

This clonotype has only a few counts. The chain recombines TRBV6-2 or TRBV6-3 with TRBJ2-1, with D uncertain. From germline, CDR1 is MNHEY and CDR2 SVGEGT. The CDR3 length is 13 residues. The ends were cut back, 5 bases at V and 5 bases at J, with 10 bases in the middle. The CDR3 DNA is TGTGCCAGCAGTCCGATTACCCACAATGAGCAGTTCTTC. Amino acid sequence: CASSPITHNEQFF.

This clonotype was detected only a few times. The V call is TRBV6-1, the J call TRBJ1-2; no clear D. Trimming pared 0 bases from V and 3 bases from J, leaving 11 bases between. Germline lookup yields CDR1 MNHNS and CDR2 SASEGT. The CDR3 is made up of 15 amino acids. The CDR3 DNA is TGTGCCAGCAGTGAAGCTAAGGTGTCGTACTATGGCTACACCTTC. Its translation: CASSEAKVSYYGYTF.

With regard to this clonotype: An end of the junction differs from the germline gene, which may be a read error. The V call is TRBV5-1, the J call TRBJ1-1; TRBD1 is a possible D gene (6 bases). CDR1 and CDR2 (germline): SGHRS, YFSETQ. This CDR3 comprises 14 residues. The CDR3 loop reads CASSWAGGDTEVFF. The CDR3 DNA sequence: TGCGCCAGCAGCTGGGCGGGCGGGGACACTGAAGTTTTCTTT.

Only a few counts were recorded for this clonotype. J is TRBJ2-1 and V is TRBV5-1; 10 bases align to TRBD2. The CDR3 is 16 amino acids. V dropped 3 bases and J dropped 4; count of bases not matched to a gene: 7. Germline CDR1 and CDR2: SGHRS and YFSETQ. The CDR3 nucleotides are TGCGCCAGCAGCTCTAGCGGGAGAAGGGGGTACAATGAGCAGTTCTTC. This codes for CASSSSGRRGYNEQFF.

This chain uses TRBV5-1 with TRBJ1-1; 7 bases agree with TRBD1. CDR3 length equals 15 residues. Trimming took 1 base from V and 4 from J; bases not matched to a gene: 7. Looked up from germline, CDR1 is SGHRS and CDR2 is YFSETQ. Written as DNA, the CDR3 is TGCGCCAGCAGCTTGTACCAGGGGGGAGTCACTGAAGCTTTCTTT. Its translation is CASSLYQGGVTEAFF. Combining the CDR3 with reference TRBV5-1 and TRBJ1-1 gives the whole variable domain KAGVTQTPRYLIKTRGQQVTLSCSPISGHRSVSWYQQTPGQGLQFLFEYFSETQRNKGNFPGRFSGRQFSNSRSEMNVSTLELGDSALYLCASSLYQGGVTEAFFGQGTRLTVV.

This clonotype was picked up a small number of times. The V and J genes are TRBV20-1 and TRBJ2-3; 10 positions match TRBD2. This CDR3 has 13 amino acids. The germline V gene has CDR1 DFQATT and CDR2 SNEGSKA (reference sequence). V dropped 6 bases and J dropped 5; count of bases not matched to a gene: 5. CDR3 sequence reads: CSARRTSGDTQYF. Written as DNA, the CDR3 is TGCAGTGCCCGCCGGACTAGCGGAGATACGCAGTATTTT.

This clonotype was seen more than once but under ten times. The gene calls are TRBV12-5 and TRBJ2-5; 9 nucleotides line up with TRBD1. This CDR3 region has 17 residues. V lost 0 bases to trimming and J lost 8 bases; unmatched junction nucleotides: 13. Germline V lookup: CDR1 LGHNT, CDR2 FRNRAP. CDR3: CASGLVPGDRGEGTQYF. CDR3 DNA: TGTGCTAGTGGTTTGGTACCAGGCGACAGGGGGGAAGGTACCCAGTACTTC.

This clonotype has only a few counts. The chain joins TRBV20-1 to TRBJ2-1; possible D gene TRBD2, 6 bases. This CDR3 has 12 residues. Trimming left V 4 bases short and J 6 bases short, with 10 bases between. In germline, CDR1 is DFQATT, CDR2 SNEGSKA (reference sequence). CDR3 residues: CSAIRDFNEQFF. The DNA for the CDR3 is TGCAGTGCTATTAGGGACTTCAATGAGCAGTTCTTC.

In regard to this clonotype: The junction and the germline gene differ at one end; a read error may be behind it. This chain links TRBV12-3 or TRBV12-4 with TRBJ2-3, with 9 bases fitting TRBD1. This CDR3 is built from 16 residues. CDR3 in DNA: TGTGCCAGCAGTCTAGCCTCGGGACAGGGAGCAGATGTGCAGTATTTT. Its protein is CASSLASGQGADVQYF.

As regards this clonotype: A clone one base away is much larger, so this may be a read error. The J gene is TRBJ2-7, the V gene TRBV4-2; 11 bases map to TRBD2. Germline CDR1 LGHNA, CDR2 YNFKEQ. CDR3 size: 15 residues. Trimming cost V 6 bases and J 7 bases; bases outside gene matches: 11. The CDR3 DNA reads TGTGCCAGCAGGCGAGAGGTAGCGGGGGGGGTTGAGCAGTACTTC. It codes for CASRREVAGGVEQYF.

This clonotype was picked up a small number of times. This chain's CDR3 is CASNSGYQETQYF. The CDR3 DNA reads as TGTGCCAGCAATTCAGGGTACCAAGAGACCCAGTACTTC. The rearrangement links TRBV28 to TRBJ2-5; TRBD1 is a possible D gene (5 bases). Germline CDR1 is MDHEN and CDR2 is SYDVKM. CDR3 length equals 13 residues. Trimming took 7 bases from V and 0 from J, leaving 9 bases between them.

The DNA for the CDR3 is TGCAGCGTTGAAGATGGCGAGCACTCCTACGAGCAGTACTTC. This sequence encodes CSVEDGEHSYEQYF. The chain is built from TRBV29-1 and TRBJ2-7; D remains unclear. Germline CDR1 is SQVTM and CDR2 is ANQGSEA. The CDR3 length is 14 residues. V was cut by 0 bases and J by 0 bases, with 9 bases left in between.

This clonotype has a handful of counts. The junction departs from germline at one end; a sequencing error may be responsible. The chain carries TRBV29-1 and TRBJ1-2, with 7 bases that match TRBD1. Germline V gene data show CDR1 as SQVTM and CDR2 as ANQGSEA. The CDR3 is made up of 13 amino acids. CDR3 nucleotides: TGCAGCGTTCAAGACAGGGCTAACTATGGCTACACCTTC. It specifies CSVQDRANYGYTF.

Points on this clonotype: One end of the junction does not line up with germline, which may come from a read error. The rearrangement uses TRBV25-1 and TRBJ1-2, with 11 bases fitting TRBD1. Germline assignment: CDR1 MGHDK and CDR2 SYGVNS. The CDR3 runs to 15 residues. CDR3: CVSSESGTGGYGYTF. The CDR3, as DNA: TGTGTCAGCAGTGAATCCGGGACAGGGGGGTATGGCTACACCTTC.

The V gene is TRBV4-2, the J gene TRBJ1-6; D may be TRBD1 (5 bases). This CDR3 comprises 14 residues. Germline V gene lookup returns CDR1 LGHNA and CDR2 YNFKEQ. V gave up 4 bases and J gave up 9 bases, with 13 bases separating them. CDR3 sequence (DNA): TGTGCCAGCAGCCGTACAGGAACGGGTTCACCCCTCCACTTT. Translated, it gives CASSRTGTGSPLHF.

A few counts support this clonotype. The chain has TRBV12-3 or TRBV12-4 and TRBJ1-5, with TRBD1 matching 9 bases. V was clipped by 10 bases and J by 6 bases; unmatched bases: 16. CDR3 size: 16 residues. CDR3 bases: TGTGCCACCCTCATGAGCGGACAGGGGCGGACTCAGCCCCAGCATTTT. Translated, it gives CATLMSGQGRTQPQHF.

V is TRBV20-1 and J is TRBJ1-5; 9 bases align to TRBD1. The germline V gene has CDR1 DFQATT and CDR2 SNEGSKA (reference sequence). This CDR3 spans 13 amino acids. Unmatched junction bases numbered 7, after V lost 6 bases and J lost 7 bases. The CDR3 DNA is TGCAGTGCACACAGGGGGCGGGAACAGCCCCAGCATTTT. It translates to CSAHRGREQPQHF.